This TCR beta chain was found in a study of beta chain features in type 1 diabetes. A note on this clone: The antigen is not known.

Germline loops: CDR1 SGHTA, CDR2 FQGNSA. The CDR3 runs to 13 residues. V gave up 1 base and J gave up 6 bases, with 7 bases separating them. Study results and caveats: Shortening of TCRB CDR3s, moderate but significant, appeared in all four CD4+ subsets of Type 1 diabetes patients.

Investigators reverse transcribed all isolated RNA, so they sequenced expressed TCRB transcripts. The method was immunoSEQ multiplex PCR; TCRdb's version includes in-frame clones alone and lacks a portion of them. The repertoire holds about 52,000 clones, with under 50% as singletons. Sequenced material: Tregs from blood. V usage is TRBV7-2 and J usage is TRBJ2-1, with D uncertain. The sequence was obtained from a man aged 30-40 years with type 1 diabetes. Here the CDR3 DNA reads TGTGCCAGCAGCTTAGGACCGGGCAATGAGCAGTTCTTC. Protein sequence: CASSLGPGNEQFF.